These 29 T cell receptor beta chains originate from one sample sequenced in a study of shared clonotypes between healthy human individuals. Naive CD8 cells lacked CD45RO and underwent positive selection for CCR7, leaving out terminally differentiated effector memory CD45RA+ cells. Profiled with immunoSEQ multiplex PCR; TCRdb holds only in-frame clones, not every one. The sample holds about 1,800,000 clones, about 95% seen once. The sample taken for sequencing was naive CD8+ T cells sorted from blood. Source of these receptors: a man aged 18 to 30 in good health.

Concerning this clone itself: This sample includes further DNA sequences coding for the same CDR3. The chain employs TRBV19 and TRBJ1-3; D call uncertain. The ends were cut back, 3 bases at V and 0 bases at J, with 9 bases in the middle. This CDR3 is built from 15 residues. Germline values: CDR1 LNHDA, CDR2 SQIVND (reference sequence). The CDR3 here is CASSIAGNSGNTIYF. CDR3 in DNA: TGTGCCAGTAGTATTGCTGGGAACTCTGGAAACACCATATATTTT. The variable domain in full, with the rest retrieved from reference TRBV19 and TRBJ1-3, is DGGITQSPKYLFRKEGQNVTLSCEQNLNHDAMYWYRQDPGQGLRLIYYSQIVNDFQKGDIAEGYSVSREKKESFPLTVTSAQKNPTAFYLCASSIAGNSGNTIYFGEGSWLTVV.

J is TRBJ1-5 and V is TRBV6-5; 10 nucleotides line up with TRBD1. Unmatched junction bases numbered 6, after V lost 6 bases and J lost 4 bases. The CDR3 has 15 residues. Germline V gene data show CDR1 as MNHEY and CDR2 as SVGAGI. CDR3 in DNA: TGTGCCAGCAGCAGGGACAGGGGAGGAAATCAGCCCCAGCATTTT. Translation: CASSRDRGGNQPQHF.

The chain carries TRBV11-2 and TRBJ1-4, with D tentatively TRBD1 (5 bases). V was shortened by 0 bases and J by 11 bases, with 7 bases between the two germline ends. The CDR3 sequence is 12 residues long. Germline CDR1 is SGHAT and CDR2 is FQNNGV. The CDR3 DNA sequence: TGTGCCAGCAGCTTAGAAGGGGACAAACTGTTTTTT. It translates to CASSLEGDKLFF.

The J gene is TRBJ1-2, the V gene TRBV7-9; 11 bases match TRBD1. The CDR3 consists of 15 residues. Germline loops: CDR1 SEHNR, CDR2 FQNEAQ (reference sequence). Trimming cost V 4 bases and J 4 bases; bases outside gene matches: 5. The CDR3 DNA is TGTGCCAGCAGCTACGGGACAGGGGGGGCCTATGGCTACACCTTC. This gives the protein CASSYGTGGAYGYTF.

The genes are TRBV5-7 and TRBJ2-6; D gene unclear. TRBV5-7 is sorted into the ORF group, with uncertain function. V was pared by 8 bases and J by 2 bases, with 8 bases between. The CDR3 is 13 residues long. The CDR3 nucleotides are TGTGCCAGTCGGCCCCCTGGGGCCAACGTCCTGACTTTC. Amino acids: CASRPPGANVLTF.

The CDR3 is CAISVTGPNYEQYF. Here the CDR3 DNA reads TGTGCCATCAGTGTGACAGGGCCCAACTACGAGCAGTACTTC. The chain couples TRBV10-3 to TRBJ2-7, with 7 nucleotides matching TRBD1. Germline V gives CDR1 ENHRY, CDR2 SYGVKD. The CDR3 extends over 14 amino acids. With 4 bases clipped from V and 3 bases from J, the junction kept 6 bases outside the gene matches.

The J gene is TRBJ1-5, the V gene TRBV25-1; 8 bases are a match to TRBD1. CDR1 is MGHDK and CDR2 is SYGVNS in the germline V gene. The CDR3 has 14 amino acids. V lost 8 bases to trimming and J lost 4 bases; unmatched junction nucleotides: 7. The CDR3 here is CASVPDRGNQPQHF. CDR3 DNA: TGTGCCAGCGTTCCCGACAGGGGTAATCAGCCCCAGCATTTT.

This chain links TRBV5-1 with TRBJ2-2; 9 bases are a match to TRBD1. With V trimmed by 7 bases and J by 3 bases, 13 bases remained unmatched. CDR1 and CDR2 (germline): SGHRS, YFSETQ. This CDR3 spans 17 amino acids. Here the CDR3 reads CASALSGTGLDTGELFF. The CDR3 DNA reads TGCGCCAGCGCCCTCTCCGGGACAGGGCTGGACACCGGGGAGCTGTTTTTT.

This clone appeared once. The rearrangement links TRBV27 to TRBJ2-3, with D unclear. The CDR3 runs 17 residues. The V and J ends lost 7 bases and 0 bases respectively, with 20 bases between them. Germline CDR1 reads MNHEY; CDR2 reads SMNVEV (reference sequence). In nucleotides, the CDR3 is TGTGCCAGCACCCCTGGGATTGTTGGCGCCAGCACAGATACGCAGTATTTT. This gives the protein CASTPGIVGASTDTQYF.

The chain carries TRBV6-1 and TRBJ1-5; D gene ambiguous. Trimming pared 4 bases from V and 3 bases from J, leaving 10 bases between. Germline V gene sequence: CDR1 MNHNS, CDR2 SASEGT. The CDR3 contains 14 residues. The CDR3 spells CASSGVGLNQPQHF. The CDR3 DNA follows: TGTGCCAGCAGTGGAGTCGGGCTCAATCAGCCCCAGCATTTT.

This clone appeared a single time. The chain recombines TRBV11-1 with TRBJ2-5, with 7 bases aligning to TRBD2. V was pared by 3 bases and J by 3 bases, with 4 bases of the junction left unmatched. Germline lookup yields CDR1 SGHAT and CDR2 FQDESV (reference sequence). The CDR3 is made up of 14 amino acids. CDR3 nucleotides: TGTGCCAGCAGCTTCGCGGGGGACGAAGAGACCCAGTACTTC. Protein product: CASSFAGDEETQYF. The full variable domain, its missing parts supplied by reference TRBV11-1 and TRBJ2-5, is EAEVAQSPRYKITEKSQAVAFWCDPISGHATLYWYRQILGQGPELLVQFQDESVVDDSQLPKDRFSAERLKGVDSTLKIQPAELGDSAMYLCASSFAGDEETQYFGPGTRLLVL.

A single count supports this clone. V gene TRBV9 combines with J gene TRBJ2-1, with 10 bases aligning to TRBD1. Per the germline V gene, CDR1 is SGDLS and CDR2 is YYNGEE. The CDR3 length is 17 residues. V was pared by 2 bases and J by 7 bases, with 12 bases of the junction left unmatched. Here the CDR3 DNA reads TGTGCCAGCAGCGTCCTAACCGGGACAGGGGCGCAGAATGAGCAGTTCTTC. Amino acids: CASSVLTGTGAQNEQFF.

This clone was detected once. V is TRBV19 and J is TRBJ1-4; 8 bases agree with TRBD1. The V gene end was trimmed by 5 bases and the J gene end by 5 bases; junction bases not matched to a gene: 7. The CDR3 sequence is 15 residues long. Germline lookup yields CDR1 LNHDA and CDR2 SQIVND (reference sequence). The CDR3 region has the DNA TGTGCCAGTAGTCCGGACAGGGAAGGAAATGAAAAACTGTTTTTT. Its protein product is CASSPDREGNEKLFF.

The table lists this clone with a count of one. V usage is TRBV6-1 and J usage is TRBJ1-2; possible D gene TRBD1, 5 bases. Deletions cut 4 bases from V and 5 bases from J, with 17 bases between. This CDR3 has 15 residues. Germline V gene data show CDR1 as MNHNS and CDR2 as SASEGT. CDR3 region: CASSGYVREGYGYTF. CDR3 bases: TGTGCCAGCAGTGGGTACGTGAGGGAGGGGTATGGCTACACCTTC.

This chain joins TRBV6-1 and TRBJ2-7; tentative D call: TRBD1 (5 bases). Germline values: CDR1 MNHNS, CDR2 SASEGT. The CDR3 covers 15 residues. V lost 2 bases, J lost 1 base, and 12 bases lay in between. The CDR3 is CASSELGAASYEQYF. The DNA of the CDR3 is TGTGCCAGCAGTGAACTTGGGGCAGCTTCCTACGAGCAGTACTTC.

As to this clone: Other DNA sequences in the same sample also yield this CDR3. The chain uses TRBV6-5 and TRBJ2-7; TRBD1 matches at 7 bases. Germline CDR1 MNHEY, CDR2 SVGAGI. J was trimmed by 3 bases and V by 6 bases; bases with no gene match: 8. The CDR3 covers 14 residues. The CDR3, as DNA: TGTGCCAGCAGCCTCGAAGGGGGCCTCTACGAGCAGTACTTC. Translated: CASSLEGGLYEQYF.

V and J are TRBV10-2 and TRBJ2-3, with 8 nucleotides matching TRBD2. The CDR3 spans 13 residues. V lost 4 bases and J lost 5; bases outside the gene matches: 2. CDR1 and CDR2 from the germline V gene are WSHSY and SAAADI. CDR3 loop: CASSGLAKDTQYF. In DNA, the CDR3 is TGCGCCAGCAGTGGACTAGCGAAAGATACGCAGTATTTT.

The chain employs TRBV4-3 and TRBJ2-7, with TRBD1 matching over 9 bases. Germline values: CDR1 LGHNA, CDR2 YSLEER. V lost 4 bases to trimming and J lost 3 bases; unmatched junction nucleotides: 7. The length of the CDR3 is 15 residues. CDR3 amino acids: CASSPGQGASYEQYF. Here the CDR3 DNA reads TGCGCCAGCAGCCCGGGACAGGGAGCTAGCTACGAGCAGTACTTC.

The CDR3 here is CASSFPGGDTGELFF. The CDR3 nucleotides are TGTGCCAGCAGCTTTCCAGGGGGGGACACCGGGGAGCTGTTTTTT. The chain recombines TRBV5-4 with TRBJ2-2, with D possibly called TRBD1 or TRBD2 (7 bases each). Deletions cut 2 bases from V and 3 bases from J, with 11 bases between. Germline CDR1 SGHNT, CDR2 YYREEE (reference sequence). The CDR3 totals 15 residues. Variable domain in full (rest from reference TRBV5-4 and TRBJ2-2): ETGVTQSPTHLIKTRGQQVTLRCSSQSGHNTVSWYQQALGQGPQFIFQYYREEENGRGNFPPRFSGLQFPNYSSELNVNALELDDSALYLCASSFPGGDTGELFFGEGSRLTVL.

V and J are TRBV11-2 and TRBJ2-7; 10 bases line up with TRBD1. The CDR3 totals 15 residues. CDR1 SGHAT and CDR2 FQNNGV come from the germline V gene. With V trimmed by 4 bases and J by 3 bases, 6 bases remained unmatched. The CDR3 sequence: CASSYGTGEVYEQYF. Written as DNA, the CDR3 is TGTGCCAGCAGCTACGGGACAGGGGAGGTCTACGAGCAGTACTTC.

The chain links TRBV10-1 to TRBJ1-4; D gene uncertain. CDR1 is WNHNN, CDR2 SYGVQD, per germline (reference sequence). V was cut by 0 bases and J by 4 bases, with 6 bases left in between. This CDR3 comprises 14 residues. CDR3 in DNA: TGCGCCAGCAGTGAGTCGGCTAATAATGAAAAACTGTTTTTT. Encoded protein: CASSESANNEKLFF.

CDR3 protein: CASSQDHLGAEQETQYF. The DNA of the CDR3 is TGTGCCAGCAGCCAAGACCACCTTGGAGCGGAGCAAGAGACCCAGTACTTC. The chain carries TRBV4-2 and TRBJ2-5, with D possibly being TRBD2 (5 bases). Germline V CDR1 and CDR2: LGHNA, YNFKEQ. The ends were cut back, 0 bases at V and 2 bases at J, with 16 bases in the middle. This CDR3 comprises 17 residues.

This chain links TRBV7-6 with TRBJ2-5; D gene unclear. The CDR3 contains 16 residues. Germline V CDR1 and CDR2: SGHVS, FNYEAQ. Trimming left V 2 bases short and J 4 bases short, with 17 bases between. The chain's CDR3 is CASSLSWANHGETQYF. In DNA, the CDR3 is TGTGCCAGCAGCTTATCGTGGGCGAACCATGGAGAGACCCAGTACTTC. Looking up the rest from reference TRBV7-6 and TRBJ2-5 gives the full variable domain: GAGVSQSPRYKVTKRGQDVALRCDPISGHVSLYWYRQALGQGPEFLTYFNYEAQQDKSGLPNDRFSAERPEGSISTLTIQRTEQRDSAMYRCASSLSWANHGETQYFGPGTRLLVL.

The chain recombines TRBV4-1 with TRBJ1-5, with D hard to call. The V gene's germline CDR1 is MGHRA and CDR2 YSYEKL. The CDR3 spans 15 residues. V was trimmed by 3 bases and J by 3 bases, leaving 12 bases between them. CDR3 nucleotides: TGCGCCAGCAGCCACCAAAACGGGGTCAATCAGCCCCAGCATTTT. Translating it yields CASSHQNGVNQPQHF.

The count of this clone is one. V gene TRBV19 combines with J gene TRBJ2-1, with TRBD1 matching 9 bases. The CDR3 is 16 amino acids. Germline V lookup: CDR1 LNHDA, CDR2 SQIVND (reference sequence). The V segment lost 3 bases and the J segment 7 bases; nucleotides outside the gene matches: 10. The CDR3 region has the DNA TGTGCCAGTAGTATTTTGGGACAGGGCATACTAAATGAGCAGTTCTTC. This encodes CASSILGQGILNEQFF.

J is TRBJ1-1 and V is TRBV7-9; no clear D. Germline lookup yields CDR1 SEHNR and CDR2 FQNEAQ (reference sequence). V lost 5 bases, J lost 1 base, and 11 bases lay in between. This CDR3 comprises 14 residues. CDR3 amino acids: CASSRLAPNTEAFF. The CDR3 nucleotides read TGTGCCAGCAGCCGGTTAGCTCCGAACACTGAAGCTTTCTTT.

The rearrangement links TRBV6-5 to TRBJ2-2, with D perhaps TRBD1 (5 bases). V lost 6 bases and J 8 bases, leaving 13 bases between the germline ends. The length of the CDR3 is 13 residues. CDR1 and CDR2 (germline): MNHEY, SVGAGI. The CDR3 reads CASSPTGPGELFF. DNA of the CDR3: TGTGCCAGCAGCCCCACAGGTCCTGGGGAGCTGTTTTTT.

The J gene is TRBJ2-5, the V gene TRBV5-5, with D uncertain. Germline assignment: CDR1 SGHKS and CDR2 YYEKEE (reference sequence). CDR3 length: 13 residues. Between the trimmed V and J ends, which lost 4 bases and 0 bases, there was a span of 7 bases. In nucleotides, the CDR3 is TGTGCCAGCAGCGGGGATAACCAAGAGACCCAGTACTTC. Its translation: CASSGDNQETQYF.

The CDR3 region has the DNA TGTGCCAGCAGCCTAACCGGGACAGGGGTAGATCCCCTCCACTTT. Residues: CASSLTGTGVDPLHF. The rearrangement joins TRBV7-2 to TRBJ1-6, with TRBD1 matching over 10 bases. The V gene's germline CDR1 is SGHTA and CDR2 FQGNSA. V lost 5 bases, J lost 13 bases, and 11 bases stayed unmatched. This CDR3 has 15 amino acids.